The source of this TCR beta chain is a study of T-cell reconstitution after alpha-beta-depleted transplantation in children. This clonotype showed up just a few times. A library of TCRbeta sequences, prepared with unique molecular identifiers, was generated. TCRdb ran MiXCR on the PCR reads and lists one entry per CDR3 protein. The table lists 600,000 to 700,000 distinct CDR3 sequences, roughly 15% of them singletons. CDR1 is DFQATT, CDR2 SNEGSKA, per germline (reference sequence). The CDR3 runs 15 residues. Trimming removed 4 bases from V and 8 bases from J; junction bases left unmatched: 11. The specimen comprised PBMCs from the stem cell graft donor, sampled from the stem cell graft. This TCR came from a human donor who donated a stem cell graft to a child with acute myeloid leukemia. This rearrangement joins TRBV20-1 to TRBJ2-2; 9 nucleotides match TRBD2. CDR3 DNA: TGCAGTGCTACTCTAGCGGGGTCCCGGTTGGGGGAGCTGTTTTTT. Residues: CSATLAGSRLGELFF.